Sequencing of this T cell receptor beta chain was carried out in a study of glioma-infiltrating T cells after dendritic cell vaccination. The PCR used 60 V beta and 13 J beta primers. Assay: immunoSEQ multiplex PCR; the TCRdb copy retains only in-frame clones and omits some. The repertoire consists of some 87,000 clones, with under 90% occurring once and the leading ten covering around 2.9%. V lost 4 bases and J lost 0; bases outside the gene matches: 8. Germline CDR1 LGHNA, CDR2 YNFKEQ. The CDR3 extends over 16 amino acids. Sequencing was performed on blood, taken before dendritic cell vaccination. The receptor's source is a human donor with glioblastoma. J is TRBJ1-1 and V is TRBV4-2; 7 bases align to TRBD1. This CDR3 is CASSLQTGNLNTEAFF. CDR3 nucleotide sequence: TGTGCCAGCAGCCTTCAGACAGGGAACTTGAACACTGAAGCTTTCTTT.